Listed below are T cell receptor beta chains from one sample, sequenced in a study of blood T cells in healthy people across ages. TCRdb used MiXCR to reprocess the 5' RACE reads, holding one entry per CDR3 protein. Here the sample spans 1.8 million or so distinct CDR3 sequences, 30% to 40% being singletons. The sample was blood. All receptors derive from a human donor in good health. The CDR3 runs from the conserved cysteine through the conserved F or W. A D gene is named only where the DNA matches it firmly. Some rows mark clone size as missing; the rest say once, few, many or name a class of expanded clone.

>TRBD2|TRBV4-3|NA|TRBJ2-3
TGCGCCAGCAGCCAAGTCGGAGCGGGGGACCACACAGATACGCAGTATTTT
CASSQVGAGDHTDTQYF
>TRBD2|TRBV15|few|TRBJ2-5
TGTGCCACCAGCAGAGATACGCTAGCGGGGGTGGAGACCCAGTACTTC
CATSRDTLAGVETQYF
>NA|TRBV7-2|NA|TRBJ1-2
TGTGCCAGCAGCACGGACGGGGTTAACTATGGCTACACCTTC
CASSTDGVNYGYTF
>NA|TRBV6-2/TRBV6-3|NA|TRBJ2-1
TGTGCCACCCAGTCGGGGGGCGAGAATGAGCAGTTCTTC
CATQSGGENEQFF
>NA|TRBV15|NA|TRBJ1-4
TGTGCCACCAGCAGAGACGGCAGCGAAACTAATGAAAAACTGTTTTTT
CATSRDGSETNEKLFF
>NA|TRBV20-1|few|TRBJ2-5
TGCAGTGCTAGAGATCGTCAGACCCAGTACTTC
CSARDRQTQYF
>TRBD1|TRBV20-1|few|TRBJ2-7
TGCAGTGCTAGGGCTCCGGGACAGGGGGCTTACGAGCAGTACTTC
CSARAPGQGAYEQYF
>TRBD2|TRBV10-3|few|TRBJ2-1
TGTGCCATCAGTGCTACTAGCGGGGGGGTCAATGAGCAGTTCTTC
CAISATSGGVNEQFF
>NA|TRBV24-1|few|TRBJ2-1
TGTGCCACCAGCGATTCTGTTAAGGGGACGGACAATGAGCAGTTCTTC
CATSDSVKGTDNEQFF
>TRBD1|TRBV2|NA|TRBJ2-3
TGTGCCAGCACTAGGGGTCGGGGGACAGGGAGACTCCGCACAGATACGCAGTATTTT
CASTRGRGTGRLRTDTQYF
>TRBD1|TRBV30|NA|TRBJ1-5
TGTGCCTGGAGTGGGACAGGGGGCTTCAATCAGCCCCAGCATTTT
CAWSGTGGFNQPQHF
>TRBD1|TRBV27|NA|TRBJ2-7
TGTGCCAGCAGTTCGAGGACGGACAGGGGCTATTTCCACGAGCAGTACTTC
CASSSRTDRGYFHEQYF
>TRBD2|TRBV7-3|few|TRBJ2-1
TGTGCCAGCAGCTTAAGCCCAGCGGGGGTTAATGAGCAGTTCTTC
CASSLSPAGVNEQFF
>TRBD1|TRBV6-6|NA|TRBJ1-2
TGTGCCAGCAGTTACAAGTGGGACAGTTACTATGGCTACACCTTC
CASSYKWDSYYGYTF
>TRBD1|TRBV3-1|NA|TRBJ2-5
TGTGCCAGCAGCTCCTATGGGACAGGGGGCGAGGAGACCCAGTACTTC
CASSSYGTGGEETQYF
>NA|TRBV7-7|few|TRBJ2-2
TGTGCCAGCAGCTTAGGACCGAGGGGGACCGGGGAGCTGTTTTTT
CASSLGPRGTGELFF
>NA|TRBV10-3|NA|TRBJ2-6
TGTGCCATCAGTGGAACCAGACGGATGGAAGCCAACGTCCTGACTTTC
CAISGTRRMEANVLTF
>TRBD1|TRBV20-1|NA|TRBJ2-3
TGCAGTGCTATCCGGACAGGGGGCAGGCAAGATACGCAGTATTTT
CSAIRTGGRQDTQYF
>NA|TRBV4-3|NA|TRBJ1-5
TGCGCCAGCAGCCAAGATGGGGACACTAATCAGCCCCAGCATTTT
CASSQDGDTNQPQHF
>TRBD2|TRBV3-1|few|TRBJ2-1
TGTGCCAGCAGCCATAGGACTAGCGGTCCCAATGAGCAGTTCTTC
CASSHRTSGPNEQFF
>NA|TRBV6-2/TRBV6-3|NA|TRBJ2-4
TGTGCCAGCAGTAGAGGATCCACCAAGCAGTACTTC
CASSRGSTKQYF
>NA|TRBV9|NA|TRBJ1-2
TGTGCCAGCAGCTCCGAGGGAGGCTACTATGGCTACACCTTC
CASSSEGGYYGYTF
>NA|TRBV28|few|TRBJ2-7
TGTGCCAGCAGAAACACCGGCCTTGCTGTGCAGTACTTC
CASRNTGLAVQYF
>NA|TRBV19|NA|TRBJ2-1
TGTGCCAGTAGTATCAGTGTGGAGTATGAGCAGTTCTTC
CASSISVEYEQFF
>TRBD1|TRBV5-1|NA|TRBJ1-2
TGCGCCAGCAGCACTGACGGGACAGACGGCTATGGCTACACCTTC
CASSTDGTDGYGYTF
>TRBD2|TRBV5-1|NA|TRBJ2-5
TGCGCCAGCAGCTTGCAGGCTAGCGGGGGCCCGGGGACCCAGTACTTC
CASSLQASGGPGTQYF
>NA|TRBV7-9|NA|TRBJ1-1
TGTGCCAGCAGCTTAGCGGTCGGGGCGAACACTGAAGCTTTCTTT
CASSLAVGANTEAFF
>NA|TRBV12-3/TRBV12-4|few|TRBJ2-1
TGTGCCAGCAGTTTTTGGGTTAGCTCCTACAATGAGCAGTTCTTC
CASSFWVSSYNEQFF
>NA|TRBV20-1|NA|TRBJ2-7
TGCAGTGCTAGAGATGGAATAGGACTATCCTCCTACGAGCAGTACTTC
CSARDGIGLSSYEQYF
>TRBD1|TRBV7-2|few|TRBJ1-4
TGTGCCAGCAGCCCTACGGGACAGGGGAATGAAAAACTGTTTTTT
CASSPTGQGNEKLFF
>NA|TRBV10-3|NA|TRBJ2-4
TGTGCCACCTTAGGACAAGCTCACAATGAGCAGTACTTC
CATLGQAHNEQYF
>NA|TRBV7-2|NA|TRBJ1-2
TGTGCCAGCAGCCAGGGTGAGGGAAGGAATGGCTACACCTTC
CASSQGEGRNGYTF